Listed below are T cell receptor beta chains from one sample, sequenced in a study of blood T cell repertoires in COVID-19. Sequenced by immunoSEQ multiplex PCR; TCRdb stores in-frame clones only, minus some. The sample has about 170,000 clones, roughly 81% seen once. Material: peripheral blood. All receptors come from an elderly woman with COVID-19, enrolled during active disease. CDR3s include the opening cysteine and the closing phenylalanine or tryptophan. A D gene is named only where the DNA matches it firmly. Clone size appears in some rows only: once, few, many, or a class for an expanded clone.

CDR3nt	CDR3aa	j_gene	d_gene	v_gene	abundance
TGTGCCAGCAGTCTGACAGGTTATGACACTGAAGCTTTCTTT	CASSLTGYDTEAFF	TRBJ1-1	-	TRBV2	-
TGCGCCAGCAGCCTCCGGACAGGGGTGGGCGAGCAGTACTTC	CASSLRTGVGEQYF	TRBJ2-7	TRBD1	TRBV4-1	-
TGTGCCAGCTCACCACCCCAAAGAAGAGCCTCGCGCACAGATACGCAGTATTTT	CASSPPQRRASRTDTQYF	TRBJ2-3	-	TRBV18	-
TGTGCCAGCAGCTTTCTCCGGGACTATTCCTACGAGCAGTACTTC	CASSFLRDYSYEQYF	TRBJ2-7	TRBD2	TRBV11-1	-
TGTGCCAGCTATTCCGGGACAGGCAACTACGAGCAGTACTTC	CASYSGTGNYEQYF	TRBJ2-7	TRBD1	TRBV18	once
TGTGCCAGCAGCCTAAGGACAGGGAGCACAGATACGCAGTATTTT	CASSLRTGSTDTQYF	TRBJ2-3	TRBD1	TRBV7-3	-
TGTGCCAGCAGCTTAGCGGGACTCCTGGGCGATGGCGAGCAGTACTTC	CASSLAGLLGDGEQYF	TRBJ2-7	-	TRBV7-6	-
TGCGCCAGCAGTGGACAGGGGCCAGATACGCAGTATTTT	CASSGQGPDTQYF	TRBJ2-3	TRBD1	TRBV5-1	-
TGTGCCAGCGGGGAGACAGGGACCGGGGAGCTGTTTTTT	CASGETGTGELFF	TRBJ2-2	TRBD1	TRBV2	once
TGTGCCAGTAGTATACGGGGGGGAGACCTTGGCTACACCTTC	CASSIRGGDLGYTF	TRBJ1-2	-	TRBV19	once
TGTGCCAGCAGCCCACAGGGGGCGGTCACTGAAGCTTTCTTT	CASSPQGAVTEAFF	TRBJ1-1	TRBD1	TRBV7-9	few